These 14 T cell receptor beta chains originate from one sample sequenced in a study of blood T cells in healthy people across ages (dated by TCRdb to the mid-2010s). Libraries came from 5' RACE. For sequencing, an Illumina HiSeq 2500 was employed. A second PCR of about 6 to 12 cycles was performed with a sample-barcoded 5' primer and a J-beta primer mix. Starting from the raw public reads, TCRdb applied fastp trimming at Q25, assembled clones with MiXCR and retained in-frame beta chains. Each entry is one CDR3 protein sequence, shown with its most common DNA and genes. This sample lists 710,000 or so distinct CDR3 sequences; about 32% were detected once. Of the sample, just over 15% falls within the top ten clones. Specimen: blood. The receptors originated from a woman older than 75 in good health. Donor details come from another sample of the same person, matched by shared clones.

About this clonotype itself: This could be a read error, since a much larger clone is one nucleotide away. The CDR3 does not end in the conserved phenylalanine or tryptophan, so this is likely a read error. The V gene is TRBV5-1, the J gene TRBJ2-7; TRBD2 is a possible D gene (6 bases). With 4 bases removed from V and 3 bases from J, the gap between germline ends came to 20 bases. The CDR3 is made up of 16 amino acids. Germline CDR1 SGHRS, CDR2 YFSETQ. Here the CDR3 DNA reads TGCGCCAGCAGCCCGCAGTTGGGGGGTCTAGGCTACGAGCAGTACTGC. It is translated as CASSPQLGGLGYEQYC.

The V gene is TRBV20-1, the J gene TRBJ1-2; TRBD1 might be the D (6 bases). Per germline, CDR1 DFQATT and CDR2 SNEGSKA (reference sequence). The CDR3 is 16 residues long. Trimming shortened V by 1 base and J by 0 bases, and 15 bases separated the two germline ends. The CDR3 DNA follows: TGCAGTGCTAGAGGTGGGGGCCGATTCTCTAACTATGGCTACACCTTC. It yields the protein CSARGGGRFSNYGYTF.

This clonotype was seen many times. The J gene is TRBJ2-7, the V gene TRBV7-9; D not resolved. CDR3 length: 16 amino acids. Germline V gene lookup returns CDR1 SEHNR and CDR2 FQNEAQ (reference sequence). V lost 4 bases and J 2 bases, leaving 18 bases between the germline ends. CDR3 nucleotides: TGTGCCAGCAGCTCGGTGGGGTCTCCCGACCCCTACGAGCAGTACTTC. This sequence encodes CASSSVGSPDPYEQYF.

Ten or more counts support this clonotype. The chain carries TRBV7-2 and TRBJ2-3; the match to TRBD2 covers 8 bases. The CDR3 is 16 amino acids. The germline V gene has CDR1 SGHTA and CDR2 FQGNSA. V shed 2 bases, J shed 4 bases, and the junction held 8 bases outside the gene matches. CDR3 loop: CASSLRLAGLPDTQYF. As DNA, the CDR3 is TGTGCCAGCAGCTTAAGGCTAGCGGGCCTCCCAGATACGCAGTATTTT.

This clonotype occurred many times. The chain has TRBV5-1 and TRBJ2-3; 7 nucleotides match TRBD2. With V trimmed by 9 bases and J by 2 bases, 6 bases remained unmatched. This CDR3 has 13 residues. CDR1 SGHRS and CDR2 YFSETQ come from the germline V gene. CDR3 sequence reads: CANLSGNTDTQYF. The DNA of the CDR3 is TGCGCCAACTTAAGCGGGAACACAGATACGCAGTATTTT.

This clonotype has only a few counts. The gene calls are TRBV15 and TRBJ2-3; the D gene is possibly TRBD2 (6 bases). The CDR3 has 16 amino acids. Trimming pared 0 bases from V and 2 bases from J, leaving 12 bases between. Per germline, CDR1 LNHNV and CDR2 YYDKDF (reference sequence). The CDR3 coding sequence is TGTGCCACCAGCAGAGAGGGGCGGGGACTCACAGATACGCAGTATTTT. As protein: CATSREGRGLTDTQYF.

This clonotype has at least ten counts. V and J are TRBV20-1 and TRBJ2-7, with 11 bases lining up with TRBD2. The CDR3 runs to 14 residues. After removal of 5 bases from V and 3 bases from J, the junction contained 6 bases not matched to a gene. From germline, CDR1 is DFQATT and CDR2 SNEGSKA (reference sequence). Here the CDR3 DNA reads TGCAGTGCTGTCGGGACTAGCGGAGGCTACGAGCAGTACTTC. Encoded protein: CSAVGTSGGYEQYF.

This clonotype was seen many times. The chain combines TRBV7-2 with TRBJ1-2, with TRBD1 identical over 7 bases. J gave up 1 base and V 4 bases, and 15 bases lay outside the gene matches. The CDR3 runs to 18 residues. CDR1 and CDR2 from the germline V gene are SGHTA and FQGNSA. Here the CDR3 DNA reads TGTGCCAGCAGCTCAGGGACAGCCGCATCCCTCATTAACTATGGCTACACCTTC. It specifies CASSSGTAASLINYGYTF.

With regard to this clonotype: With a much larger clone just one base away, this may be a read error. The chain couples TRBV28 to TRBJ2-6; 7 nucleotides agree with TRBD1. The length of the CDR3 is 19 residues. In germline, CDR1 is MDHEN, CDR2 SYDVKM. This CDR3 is CASTTNPWTGSSGANALTF. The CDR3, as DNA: TGTGCCAGCACCACGAACCCCTGGACAGGCAGTTCTGGGGCCAACGCCCTGACTTTC. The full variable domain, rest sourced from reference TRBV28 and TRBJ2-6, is DVKVTQSSRYLVKRTGEKVFLECVQDMDHENMFWYRQDPGLGLRLIYFSYDVKMKEKGDIPEGYSVSREKKERFSLILESASTNQTSMYLCASTTNPWTGSSGANALTFGAGSRLTVL.

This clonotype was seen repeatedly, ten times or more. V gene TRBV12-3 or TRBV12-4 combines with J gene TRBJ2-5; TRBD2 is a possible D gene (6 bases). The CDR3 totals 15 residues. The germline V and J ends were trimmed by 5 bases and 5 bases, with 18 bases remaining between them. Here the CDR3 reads CASSNRDFRGETQYF. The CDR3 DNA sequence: TGTGCCAGCAGTAACCGGGACTTTCGGGGGGAGACCCAGTACTTC.

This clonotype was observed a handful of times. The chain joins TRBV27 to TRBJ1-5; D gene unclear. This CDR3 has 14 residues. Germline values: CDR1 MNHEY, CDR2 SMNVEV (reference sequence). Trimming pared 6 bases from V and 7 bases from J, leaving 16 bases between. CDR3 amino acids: CASSGGGAGQPQHF. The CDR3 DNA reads TGTGCCAGCAGCGGAGGAGGAGCGGGCCAGCCCCAGCATTTT.

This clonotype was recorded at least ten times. CDR3 in amino acids: CASSPHGTNEQFF. In DNA form, the CDR3 reads TGTGCCAGCAGCCCTCACGGGACAAATGAGCAGTTCTTC. The chain combines TRBV12-3 or TRBV12-4 with TRBJ2-1, with D maybe TRBD1 (6 bases). There are 13 residues in the CDR3. Between the trimmed V and J ends, which lost 6 bases and 7 bases, there was a span of 13 bases.

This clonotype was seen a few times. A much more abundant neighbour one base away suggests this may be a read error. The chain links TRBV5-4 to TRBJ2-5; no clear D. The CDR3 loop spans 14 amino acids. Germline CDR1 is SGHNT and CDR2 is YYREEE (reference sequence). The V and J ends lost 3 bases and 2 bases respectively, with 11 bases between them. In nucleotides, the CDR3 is TGTGCCAGCAGCTGGAGATCGCAGCAAGAGACCCAGTACTTC. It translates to CASSWRSQQETQYF.

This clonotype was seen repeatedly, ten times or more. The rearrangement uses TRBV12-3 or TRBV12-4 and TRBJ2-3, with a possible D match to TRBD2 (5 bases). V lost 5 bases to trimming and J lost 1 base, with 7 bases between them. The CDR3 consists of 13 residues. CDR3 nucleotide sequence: TGTGCCAGCAGTCCGCGGGGCACAGATACGCAGTATTTT. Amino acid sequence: CASSPRGTDTQYF.